A selection of T cell receptor beta chains follows, all from one sample in a study of T cell responses to AZD1222 COVID-19 vaccine. Assay: immunoSEQ multiplex PCR; the TCRdb copy retains only in-frame clones and omits some. The table lists more than 250,000 clones, more than 85% of them singletons. Sample: peripheral blood, taken on day 0 of AZD1222 vaccination. The receptor set was obtained from an adult in good health. Both conserved end residues are part of each CDR3. A D gene is named only where the DNA matches it firmly. A clone size is listed for some rows: how often the clone was seen (once, few, many), or a class if it is expanded.

size,J,D,V,CDR3,DNA
-,TRBJ2-1,-,TRBV7-2,CASSFGGNSYNEQFF,TGTGCCAGCAGCTTCGGCGGAAACTCCTACAATGAGCAGTTCTTC
-,TRBJ1-5,-,TRBV7-2,CASRSIQGQPQHF,TGTGCCAGCAGGTCGATTCAGGGTCAGCCCCAGCATTTT
-,TRBJ2-1,-,TRBV7-2,CASSPQGLGTSEQFF,TGTGCCAGCAGCCCTCAAGGACTGGGGACAAGTGAGCAGTTCTTC
-,TRBJ2-2,-,TRBV9,CASRGNTGELFF,TGTGCCAGCAGGGGAAACACCGGGGAGCTGTTTTTT
-,TRBJ1-2,-,TRBV6-5,CASSYSGGGYTF,TGTGCCAGCAGTTACTCTGGGGGCGGCTACACCTTC
-,TRBJ1-1,-,TRBV19,CASSTRGRMNTEAFF,TGTGCCAGTAGTACGAGGGGAAGGATGAACACTGAAGCTTTCTTT
-,TRBJ1-2,-,TRBV5-1,CASSLDPTGGYTF,TGCGCCAGCAGCTTGGACCCCACGGGCGGCTACACCTTC
-,TRBJ2-5,-,TRBV24-1,CATSEPGTQETQYF,TGTGCCACCAGTGAACCGGGAACTCAAGAGACCCAGTACTTC
-,TRBJ1-2,-,TRBV19,CASSIGQGNYGYTF,TGTGCCAGTAGTATCGGTCAGGGAAACTATGGCTACACCTTC
-,TRBJ2-5,-,TRBV7-2,CASSSGRVQETQYF,TGTGCCAGCAGCTCCGGACGGGTACAAGAGACCCAGTACTTC
-,TRBJ2-5,TRBD1,TRBV5-1,CASTLNRGEETQYF,TGCGCCAGCACCCTGAACAGGGGCGAGGAGACCCAGTACTTC
-,TRBJ1-4,-,TRBV5-1,CASSSSMTGGEKLFF,TGCGCCAGCAGCTCCTCGATGACTGGGGGTGAAAAACTGTTTTTT
few,TRBJ2-7,-,TRBV2,CASSPMGGVYYEQYF,TGTGCCAGCAGCCCCATGGGCGGGGTGTACTACGAGCAGTACTTC
-,TRBJ2-3,-,TRBV6-2/TRBV6-3,CASSLSAGTDTQYF,TGTGCCAGCAGCCTTTCGGCGGGAACAGATACGCAGTATTTT
-,TRBJ2-1,-,TRBV19,CASSKGLLSYNEQFF,TGTGCCAGTAGTAAGGGGCTCCTCTCCTACAATGAGCAGTTCTTC
-,TRBJ1-5,-,TRBV19,CASSILRAGQPQHF,TGTGCCAGTAGTATTCTGCGGGCAGGGCAGCCCCAGCATTTT